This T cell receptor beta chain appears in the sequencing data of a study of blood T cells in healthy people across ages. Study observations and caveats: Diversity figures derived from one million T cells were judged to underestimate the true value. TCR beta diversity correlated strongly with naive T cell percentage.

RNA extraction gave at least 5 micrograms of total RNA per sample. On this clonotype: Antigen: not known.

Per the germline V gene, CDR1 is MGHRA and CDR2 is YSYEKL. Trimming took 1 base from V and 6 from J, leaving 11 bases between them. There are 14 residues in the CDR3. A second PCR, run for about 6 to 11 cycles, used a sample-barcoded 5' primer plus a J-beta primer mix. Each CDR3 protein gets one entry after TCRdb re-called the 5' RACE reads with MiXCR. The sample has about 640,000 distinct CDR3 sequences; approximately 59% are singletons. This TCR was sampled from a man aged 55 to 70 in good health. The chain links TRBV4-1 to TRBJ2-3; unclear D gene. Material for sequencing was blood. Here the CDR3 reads CASSQGLALDTQYF. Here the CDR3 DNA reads TGCGCCAGCAGCCAAGGACTCGCTTTGGATACGCAGTATTTT.